The present entry profiles one T cell receptor beta chain with its context. Its antigen has not been determined. Base qualities are missing; no much larger clone stands one base away. Peripheral blood CD8+ and CD4+ T cells from healthy donors, Susac syndrome patients and multiple sclerosis patients were profiled using high-throughput TCR beta sequencing. The multiple sclerosis controls were treatment-naive patients who had stable or active relapsing-remitting disease and met the revised McDonald criteria. Bulk CD8+ and CD4+ T cells were purified by magnetic negative isolation, whereas CD8+ TEMRA cells were enriched by FACS. Blood was drawn into EDTA tubes, processed within 24 hours, and PBMCs were isolated by density gradient centrifugation. PBMCs destined for TCR sequencing were cryopreserved in liquid nitrogen and later thawed in a 37 °C water bath. The sorted or isolated CD4+, CD8+ and CD8+ TEMRA cells had a purity of 90% or higher.

The V and J ends are trimmed by 4 bases and 0 bases, leaving 16 bases between them. CDR1 and CDR2 are drawn from the germline V gene: MDHEN, SYDVKM. The CDR3 numbers 17 residues from cysteine through phenylalanine. The kept DNA is CDR3 alone, 51 bases in frame from the first base. RNA was extracted using the RNeasy kit, and roughly 0.5 to 1 microgram was reverse transcribed with random hexamers. The immunoSEQ multiplex PCR assay, covering 54 Vbeta and 13 Jbeta segments, was used to amplify TCR beta CDR3 regions. PCR amplification bias was corrected using a synthetic template baseline for primer optimization and computational correction. Turning to the authors' computational methods: Reads were annotated to V, D and J genes according to IMGT and were analyzed with immunoSEQ Analyzer, with only productive sequences retained. Clonality was computed as one minus Shannon entropy normalized by log2 of the number of productive unique sequences. Public and private clones were assessed among the 100 most prevalent clones of each patient and control. Clones were defined as Susac-specific when absent from the healthy and MS cohorts, from fewer than 1,300 published viral clones and from other ImmuneACCESS disease sequences. TCRdb reprocessing: public reads trimmed at Q25 with fastp, clones called with MiXCR, in-frame beta chains kept. For every CDR3 protein sequence, its rows merge into one entry that carries the most common genes and DNA. The authors' filters were not applied to this entry. The sample yields about 66,000 distinct CDR3 sequences; approximately 96% were counted once. 0.5% to 0.6% of the sample is in the top ten clones.

The data were obtained in a study of CD8 T cells in Susac syndrome (dated by TCRdb to 2018 to 2020). In the study overall: Repertoire sequencing was used to test whether CD8+ T cell activation and differentiation in Susac syndrome was antigen driven. The study compared CD8+ T cell repertoire clonality among roughly 12 healthy donors, around 14 Susac syndrome patients and 15 or so multiple sclerosis patients. General conclusions and limits of the study: The number of individuals in the TCR sequencing and HLA analysis was acknowledged as relatively small.

Sample: CD8+ T cells from PBMCs. The receptor chain draws on TRBV28 and TRBJ2-1; the D gene assignment is ambiguous. This clonotype originated in a human donor with multiple sclerosis. Read as DNA, the sequence is TGTGCCAGCAGTTCAAGGGTCTCGACCAGCTCCTACAATGAGCAGTTCTTC. Its protein reads: CASSSRVSTSSYNEQFF. Outside the CDR3, residues come from the reference TRBV28 and TRBJ2-1 proteins, so the full variable domain is: DVKVTQSSRYLVKRTGEKVFLECVQDMDHENMFWYRQDPGLGLRLIYFSYDVKMKEKGDIPEGYSVSREKKERFSLILESASTNQTSMYLCASSSRVSTSSYNEQFFGPGTRLTVL.